This entry lists 5 T cell receptor beta chains sequenced from one sample in a study of post-analysis software for immune sequencing data (dated by TCRdb to between 2014 and 2017). To prepare the library, PCR was applied. Sequencing instrument: Illumina HiSeq 2500. To reduce PCR and sequencing biases, unique molecular identifiers were built into the TCR beta cDNA libraries. In-frame beta chains were kept once TCRdb had trimmed the public reads at Q25 with fastp and called clones with MiXCR. Merged by CDR3 protein, the rows form single entries marked with the most common genes and DNA. Present in this sample are 550,000 to 700,000 distinct CDR3 sequences, 44% of which were seen just once. The ten most abundant clones make up 1.5% to 2% of the sample. What these receptors recognize is not known. Study-wide findings and limitations: Patients showed significantly higher frequencies than controls for 4 or 5 TRBV segments, among them TRBV5-6, TRBV5-1 and TRBV20-1.

The sample consisted of blood. The source is a girl aged 5 to 17 with multiple sclerosis.

J is TRBJ2-3 and V is TRBV7-2; 8 bases align to TRBD2. CDR3 size: 14 residues. Germline trimming cut 3 bases from V and 4 bases from J; bases unmatched to any gene: 3. From germline, CDR1 is SGHTA and CDR2 FQGNSA. In DNA, the CDR3 is TGTGCCAGCAGCTTTACGGGAGGGCCAGATACGCAGTATTTT. It codes for CASSFTGGPDTQYF.

V gene TRBV6-6 combines with J gene TRBJ2-7, with TRBD1 identical over 7 bases. Trimming cost V 6 bases and J 3 bases; bases outside gene matches: 14. CDR1 and CDR2 from the germline V gene are MNHNY and SVGAGI (reference sequence). The CDR3 is made up of 16 amino acids. The CDR3 coding sequence is TGTGCCAGCAGCACTACAGGGGAAAGATATGACTACGAGCAGTACTTC. This encodes CASSTTGERYDYEQYF.

This clonotype was detected a few times. V gene TRBV12-3 or TRBV12-4 combines with J gene TRBJ2-5; 11 bases map to TRBD1. Matching the DNA end better, TRBJ2-7 makes the J call doubtful. This CDR3 spans 15 amino acids. DNA for the CDR3: TGTGCCAGCAGTCCCTGGGGACAGGGGGACTACGAGCAGTACTTC. Protein product: CASSPWGQGDYEQYF.

The gene calls are TRBV20-1 and TRBJ2-7, with 7 positions matching TRBD1. In germline, CDR1 is DFQATT, CDR2 SNEGSKA (reference sequence). J was trimmed by 1 base and V by 6 bases; bases with no gene match: 6. The CDR3 runs to 13 residues. CDR3 sequence: CSAAGRGSYEQYF. CDR3 bases: TGCAGTGCCGCGGGCAGGGGGTCCTACGAGCAGTACTTC.

The chain links TRBV5-1 to TRBJ2-7, with D possibly being TRBD1 (5 bases). V was pared by 1 base and J by 2 bases, with 10 bases between. Germline V gene sequence: CDR1 SGHRS, CDR2 YFSETQ. CDR3 length: 14 residues. The DNA of the CDR3 is TGCGCCAGCAGCTTGTTTGACAGTGCCTACGAGCAGTACTTC. Its translation is CASSLFDSAYEQYF.